This note documents a single T cell receptor (beta chain) sequence. This entry is derived from a study of CD8 T cells in Susac syndrome. Random hexamers primed reverse transcription of roughly 0.45 to 1 ug RNA. The method of amplification for TCR beta CDR3 was immunoSEQ multiplex PCR, covering 54 Vbeta and 13 Jbeta. TCRdb reanalysed the immunoSEQ multiplex PCR reads using MiXCR and keeps one entry per CDR3 protein. The sample contains about 290,000 distinct CDR3 sequences, around 89% of which appear only once. CD8+ and CD4+ T cells from blood underwent TCR beta sequencing. In contrast to the negatively isolated CD8+ and CD4+ T cells, TEMRA cells were FACS-enriched. After removal of 4 bases from V and 1 base from J, the junction contained 6 bases not matched to a gene. Germline CDR1 and CDR2: LGHNA and YSLEER. CDR3 length: 15 amino acids.

The clonotype originates from a human donor with multiple sclerosis. The gene calls are TRBV4-3 and TRBJ2-5; 7 bases are a match to TRBD2. Material: CD8+ T cells from PBMCs. CDR3 protein: CASSPLGRRQETQYF. As DNA, the CDR3 is TGCGCCAGCAGCCCGCTCGGGAGGCGCCAAGAGACCCAGTACTTC.